This TCR beta chain was sequenced during a study of shared clonotypes between healthy human individuals. The run depth of the assay was deep. With ten immunoSEQ deep assay plates, unsorted PBMC DNA underwent sequencing. TCRdb's copy holds only in-frame clones and misses some; the assay was immunoSEQ multiplex PCR. This sample yields some 490,000 clones, of which around 80% are seen a single time; around 12% belongs to the top ten. Recent acute infections and vaccinations were absent in the healthy HIV-negative adult donors. V shed 1 base and J 5 bases; nucleotides not matched to a gene: 8. Germline V CDR1 and CDR2: SGHTA, FQGNSA. The CDR3 loop spans 15 amino acids.

The clonotype originates from a woman between 40 and 55 years old in good health. Some clones in this sample may be carry-over from other donors' samples. The rearrangement links TRBV7-2 to TRBJ2-7; 7 bases are a match to TRBD1. The source material was PBMCs. The CDR3 protein is CASSLEGQIPNEQYF. CDR3 bases: TGTGCCAGCAGCTTAGAGGGACAGATCCCTAACGAGCAGTACTTC.